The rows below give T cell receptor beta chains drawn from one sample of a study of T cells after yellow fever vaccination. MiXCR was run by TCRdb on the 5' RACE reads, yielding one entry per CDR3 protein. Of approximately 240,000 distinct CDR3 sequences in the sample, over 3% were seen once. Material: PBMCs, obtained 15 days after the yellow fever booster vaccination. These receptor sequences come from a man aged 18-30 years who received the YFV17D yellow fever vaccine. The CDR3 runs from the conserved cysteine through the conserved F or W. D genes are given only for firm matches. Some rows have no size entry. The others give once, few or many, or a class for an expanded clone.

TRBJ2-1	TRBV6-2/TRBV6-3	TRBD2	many	CASSYGTSGAANEQFF	TGTGCCAGCAGTTACGGGACTAGCGGGGCTGCGAATGAGCAGTTCTTC
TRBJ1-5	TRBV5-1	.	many	CASSLEGRWGPQHF	TGCGCCAGCAGCTTGGAAGGAAGGTGGGGGCCCCAGCATTTT
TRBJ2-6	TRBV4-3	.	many	CASSQDVTYSGANVLTF	TGCGCCAGCAGCCAAGATGTCACGTACTCTGGGGCCAACGTCCTGACTTTC
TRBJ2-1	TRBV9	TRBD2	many	CASSVGSSGGLSTNEQFF	TGTGCCAGCAGCGTAGGTTCTAGCGGGGGCCTCTCCACAAATGAGCAGTTCTTC
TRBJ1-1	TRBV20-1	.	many	CSAPRAGYVNTEAFF	TGCAGTGCCCCAAGGGCGGGGTACGTGAACACTGAAGCTTTCTTT
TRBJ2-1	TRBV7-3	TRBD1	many	CASSLNAGGLGEQFF	TGTGCCAGCAGCTTAAATGCAGGGGGCCTAGGTGAGCAGTTCTTC
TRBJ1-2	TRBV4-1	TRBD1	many	CASSQEGMGGTAFYGYTF	TGCGCCAGCAGCCAAGAGGGGATGGGTGGGACAGCATTCTATGGCTACACCTTC
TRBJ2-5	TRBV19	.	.	CASSILGPLSQETQYF	TGTGCCAGTAGTATCTTAGGGCCCCTAAGTCAAGAGACCCAGTACTTC
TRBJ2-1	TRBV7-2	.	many	CASSLRLHNEQFF	TGTGCCAGCAGCTTGCGCCTCCACAATGAGCAGTTCTTC
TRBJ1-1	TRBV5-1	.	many	CASSFDPNTEAFF	TGCGCCAGCAGCTTCGATCCGAACACTGAAGCTTTCTTT
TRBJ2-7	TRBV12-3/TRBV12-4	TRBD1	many	CASTDRRTGGQIF	TGTGCCAGCACCGATCGTAGGACAGGGGGCCAGATCTTC
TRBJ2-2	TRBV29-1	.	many	CSVPYSDTGELFF	TGCAGCGTTCCCTATAGTGACACCGGGGAGCTGTTTTTT
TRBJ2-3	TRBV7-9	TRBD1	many	CASSLAGTGTIDTQYF	TGTGCCAGCAGCTTAGCCGGGACAGGGACAATAGATACGCAGTATTTT
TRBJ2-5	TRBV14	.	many	CASSQDRIRAPQETQYF	TGTGCCAGCAGCCAAGATAGGATCCGGGCCCCCCAAGAGACCCAGTACTTC
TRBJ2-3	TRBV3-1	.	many	CASTSQSGRLDTQYF	TGTGCCAGCACCTCCCAGAGCGGACGGTTGGATACGCAGTATTTT
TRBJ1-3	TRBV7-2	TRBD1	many	CASSLGGLRDRVHGNTIYF	TGTGCCAGCAGCTTAGGGGGATTACGGGACAGGGTACACGGAAACACCATATATTTT
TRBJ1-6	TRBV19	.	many	CASSGGGSSYNSPLHF	TGTGCCAGTAGTGGAGGAGGGAGCTCCTATAATTCACCCCTCCACTTT
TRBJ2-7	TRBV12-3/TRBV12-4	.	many	CASSLSVGSYEQYF	TGTGCCAGCAGTTTATCCGTCGGCTCCTACGAGCAGTACTTC
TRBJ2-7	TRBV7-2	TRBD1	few	CASSVDRAYEQYF	TGTGCCAGCAGCGTCGACAGGGCCTACGAGCAGTACTTC
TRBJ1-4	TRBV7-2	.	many	CASRGSRQPEKLFF	TGTGCCAGCAGGGGGTCGAGGCAGCCTGAAAAACTGTTTTTT
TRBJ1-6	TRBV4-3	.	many	CASSQERTPWRLHF	TGCGCCAGCAGCCAAGAGCGGACCCCGTGGAGGCTCCACTTT
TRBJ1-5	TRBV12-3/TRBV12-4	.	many	CASSLEPTGGNQPQHF	TGTGCCAGCAGTTTAGAGCCAACTGGGGGGAATCAGCCCCAGCATTTT
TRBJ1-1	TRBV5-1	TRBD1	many	CASKGGTGENTEAFF	TGCGCCAGTAAAGGGGGGACAGGGGAGAACACTGAAGCTTTCTTT
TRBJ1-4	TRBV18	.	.	CASSPPAGRNEKLFF	TGTGCCAGCTCACCACCGGCAGGGCGAAATGAAAAACTGTTTTTT
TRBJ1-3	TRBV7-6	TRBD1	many	CASSQNRQGGNTIYF	TGTGCCAGCAGTCAGAATCGACAGGGAGGAAACACCATATATTTT
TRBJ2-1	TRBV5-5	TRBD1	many	CASSLVGTGSNEQFF	TGTGCCAGCAGCTTGGTTGGGACAGGGAGCAATGAGCAGTTCTTC
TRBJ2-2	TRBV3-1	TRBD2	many	CASSQEVDSGGSNTGELFF	TGTGCCAGCAGCCAAGAGGTAGATAGCGGGGGGTCGAACACCGGGGAGCTGTTTTTT
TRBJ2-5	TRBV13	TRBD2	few	CASSYRAGGPNQETQYF	TGTGCCAGCAGCTATCGTGCGGGGGGTCCCAACCAAGAGACCCAGTACTTC
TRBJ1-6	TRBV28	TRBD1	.	CASSPGQVYSPLHF	TGTGCCAGCAGTCCCGGACAGGTGTATTCACCCCTCCACTTT
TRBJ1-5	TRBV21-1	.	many	CASSCRGSRGPQHF	TGTGCCAGCAGCTGCCGTGGGAGCCGCGGGCCCCAGCATTTT
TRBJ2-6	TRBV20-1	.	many	CSARDPRGANVLTF	TGCAGTGCTAGAGACCCTAGGGGGGCCAACGTCCTGACTTTC
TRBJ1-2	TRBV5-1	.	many	CASSPAGGTGYTF	TGCGCCAGCAGCCCCGCTGGGGGTACTGGCTACACCTTC
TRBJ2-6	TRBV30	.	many	CAWSVQGANVLTF	TGTGCCTGGAGTGTTCAGGGGGCCAACGTCCTGACTTTC
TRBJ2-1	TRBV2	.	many	CASTPYNEQFF	TGTGCCAGCACCCCCTACAATGAGCAGTTCTTC
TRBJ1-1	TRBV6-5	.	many	CASSSLQGNTEAFF	TGTGCCAGCAGTTCTCTCCAGGGAAACACTGAAGCTTTCTTT
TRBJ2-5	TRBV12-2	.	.	CASRLQGETQYF	TGTGCAAGTCGCTTACAGGGAGAGACCCAGTACTTC
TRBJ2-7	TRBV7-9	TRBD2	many	CASSSTQTRDYRYEQYF	TGTGCCAGCAGCTCGACCCAGACCCGGGACTACCGGTACGAGCAGTACTTC
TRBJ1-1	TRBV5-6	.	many	CASSIRVQNTEAFF	TGTGCCAGCAGTATCAGGGTACAGAACACTGAAGCTTTCTTT
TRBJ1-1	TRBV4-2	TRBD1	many	CASSHIRDRVSGTEAFF	TGTGCCAGCAGCCACATCCGGGACAGGGTGTCAGGCACTGAAGCTTTCTTT
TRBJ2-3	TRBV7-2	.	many	CASSGTLIARWDTQYF	TGTGCCAGCAGCGGTACGTTGATTGCCCGCTGGGATACGCAGTATTTT
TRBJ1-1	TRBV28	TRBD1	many	CASSPPGTGSGDTEAFF	TGTGCCAGCAGTCCCCCCGGGACAGGGTCTGGAGATACTGAAGCTTTCTTT
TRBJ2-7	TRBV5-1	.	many	CASSSREYEQYF	TGCGCCAGCAGCTCTCGGGAGTACGAGCAGTACTTC
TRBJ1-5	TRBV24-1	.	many	CATSDSFGQNQPQHF	TGTGCCACCAGTGATTCTTTCGGGCAGAATCAGCCCCAGCATTTT
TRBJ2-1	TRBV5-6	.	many	CASSLIDRLNEQFF	TGTGCCAGCAGCCTCATAGACAGGCTGAATGAGCAGTTCTTC
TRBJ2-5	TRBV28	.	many	CASRRDGDVTQYF	TGTGCCAGCAGACGGGACGGCGACGTGACCCAGTACTTC
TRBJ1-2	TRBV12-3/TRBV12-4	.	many	CASSGRGPGGYTF	TGTGCCAGCAGTGGCAGGGGTCCAGGAGGCTACACCTTC
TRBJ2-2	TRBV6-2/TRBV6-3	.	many	CASTPERIKNTGELFF	TGTGCCAGCACCCCCGAACGGATTAAGAACACCGGGGAGCTGTTTTTT
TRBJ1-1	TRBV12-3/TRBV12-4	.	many	CASSPWGMNTEAFF	TGTGCCAGCAGTCCCTGGGGCATGAACACTGAAGCTTTCTTT